This TCR beta chain stems from a study of blood T cell repertoires in COVID-19. The wider study: Researchers got acute and convalescent COVID-19 samples from the United States, Italy and Spain. Sources were T cells, B-cell-depleted T cells, or PBMCs; the material itself was cDNA or gDNA.

The Seattle patients joined while their infection was active and were tracked longitudinally afterward. CDR3 length: 16 amino acids. V gave up 3 bases and J gave up 0 bases, with 15 bases separating them. Germline V gives CDR1 SGHRS, CDR2 YFSETQ. As handled by the study authors: Counts of nucleated cells, estimated from reference gene primer amplification, were obtained. Libraries were prepared by immunoSEQ multiplex PCR; TCRdb keeps only in-frame clonotypes and omits some of them. That table is the source of V, J and clone size, and D and trimming were worked out from the DNA. The sample yields around 250,000 clones, 86% seen once.

Sequences were obtained from peripheral blood. This receptor was obtained from an elderly woman with COVID-19, enrolled during active disease. The rearrangement uses TRBV5-1 and TRBJ1-2, with D possibly matching TRBD1 (5 bases). DNA of the CDR3: TGCGCCAGCAGCTGGGGTGAAAGGGGCGCTAACTATGGCTACACCTTC. Its translation is CASSWGERGANYGYTF. Filled out from reference TRBV5-1 and TRBJ1-2, the complete variable domain reads KAGVTQTPRYLIKTRGQQVTLSCSPISGHRSVSWYQQTPGQGLQFLFEYFSETQRNKGNFPGRFSGRQFSNSRSEMNVSTLELGDSALYLCASSWGERGANYGYTFGSGTRLTVV.